These T cell receptor beta chains were read from a single sample in a study of T cells after yellow fever vaccination. Via MiXCR, TCRdb re-called the 5' RACE reads, giving one row per CDR3 protein. The sample records some 300,000 distinct CDR3 sequences, around 3.6% being singletons. Material: PBMCs, obtained on the day of the yellow fever booster vaccination. The receptors originated from a man aged 18-30 years who received the YFV17D yellow fever vaccine. Both conserved end residues are part of each CDR3. The order of the fields is V gene, J gene, CDR3 protein.

v_gene: TRBV25-1
j_gene: TRBJ2-2
CDR3aa: CASSEAGHTGELFF

v_gene: TRBV13
j_gene: TRBJ1-1
CDR3aa: CASSTRVRGVGEAFF

v_gene: TRBV12-3/TRBV12-4
j_gene: TRBJ2-7
CDR3aa: CASSLKEQYF

v_gene: TRBV6-1
j_gene: TRBJ1-2
CDR3aa: CASSGDGTYGYTF

v_gene: TRBV5-1
j_gene: TRBJ2-3
CDR3aa: CASSRDSTDTQYF

v_gene: TRBV20-1
j_gene: TRBJ1-1
CDR3aa: CSGTGSLNTEAFF

v_gene: TRBV12-3/TRBV12-4
j_gene: TRBJ1-5
CDR3aa: CASSPGGVYQPQHF

v_gene: TRBV28
j_gene: TRBJ2-3
CDR3aa: CASSGDSTDTQYF

v_gene: TRBV9
j_gene: TRBJ2-2
CDR3aa: CASRERGTNTGELFF

v_gene: TRBV20-1
j_gene: TRBJ2-3
CDR3aa: CSARVFGGETDTQYF

v_gene: TRBV13
j_gene: TRBJ2-3
CDR3aa: CASSLVRAITDTQYF

v_gene: TRBV7-2
j_gene: TRBJ2-1
CDR3aa: CASSLARLEGENEQFF

v_gene: TRBV20-1
j_gene: TRBJ1-1
CDR3aa: CSAILQGREAFF

v_gene: TRBV7-2
j_gene: TRBJ2-1
CDR3aa: CASSLELVGSEQFF

v_gene: TRBV7-9
j_gene: TRBJ2-7
CDR3aa: CASSLDYREQYF

v_gene: TRBV29-1
j_gene: TRBJ1-3
CDR3aa: CSVDGPGNTIYF

v_gene: TRBV12-3/TRBV12-4
j_gene: TRBJ1-6
CDR3aa: CASTGQLGSPLHF

v_gene: TRBV5-1
j_gene: TRBJ1-2
CDR3aa: CASSIGTSPAYGYTF

v_gene: TRBV7-8
j_gene: TRBJ1-3
CDR3aa: CASSSTGTGRVNTIYF

v_gene: TRBV20-1
j_gene: TRBJ2-7
CDR3aa: CSALHWRGYSYEQYF

v_gene: TRBV20-1
j_gene: TRBJ1-2
CDR3aa: CSAQLGRVAYGYTF

v_gene: TRBV27
j_gene: TRBJ2-1
CDR3aa: CASSSRLSPPSSYNEQFF

v_gene: TRBV5-1
j_gene: TRBJ2-5
CDR3aa: CASRGDFYREETQYF

v_gene: TRBV20-1
j_gene: TRBJ1-1
CDR3aa: CSARDPPRGMTEAFF

v_gene: TRBV2
j_gene: TRBJ1-5
CDR3aa: CASSELQGGQPQHF

v_gene: TRBV28
j_gene: TRBJ2-1
CDR3aa: CATLVAGGQGNEQFF

v_gene: TRBV20-1
j_gene: TRBJ1-5
CDR3aa: CSAASVAGHQPQHF